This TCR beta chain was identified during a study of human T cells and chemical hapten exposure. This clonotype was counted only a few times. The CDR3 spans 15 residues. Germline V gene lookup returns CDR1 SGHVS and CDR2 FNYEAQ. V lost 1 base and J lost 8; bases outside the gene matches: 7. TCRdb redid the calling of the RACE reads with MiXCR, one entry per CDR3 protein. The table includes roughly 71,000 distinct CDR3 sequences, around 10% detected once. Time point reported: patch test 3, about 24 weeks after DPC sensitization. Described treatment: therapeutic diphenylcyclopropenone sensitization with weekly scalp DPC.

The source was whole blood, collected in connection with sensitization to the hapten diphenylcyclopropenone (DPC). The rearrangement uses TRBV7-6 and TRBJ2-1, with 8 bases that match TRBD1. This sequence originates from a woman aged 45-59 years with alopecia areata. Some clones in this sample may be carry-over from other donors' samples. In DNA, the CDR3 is TGTGCCAGCAGCTTAGGGGGGACAGGAGGGGATGAGCAGTTCTTC. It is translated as CASSLGGTGGDEQFF.